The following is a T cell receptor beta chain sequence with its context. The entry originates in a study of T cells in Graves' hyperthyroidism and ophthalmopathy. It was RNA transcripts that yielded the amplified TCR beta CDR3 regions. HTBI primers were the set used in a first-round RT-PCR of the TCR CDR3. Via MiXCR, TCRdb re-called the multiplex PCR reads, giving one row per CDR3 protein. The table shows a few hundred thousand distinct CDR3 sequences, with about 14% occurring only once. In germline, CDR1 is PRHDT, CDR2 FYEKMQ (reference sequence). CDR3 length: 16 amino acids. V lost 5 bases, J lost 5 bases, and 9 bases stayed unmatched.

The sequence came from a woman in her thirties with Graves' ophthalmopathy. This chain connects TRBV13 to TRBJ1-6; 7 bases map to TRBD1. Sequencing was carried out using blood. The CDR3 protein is CASSKPGQYNNSPLHF. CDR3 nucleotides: TGTGCCAGCAGCAAACCGGGACAGTATAATAATTCACCCCTCCACTTT.